This is a list of T cell receptor beta chains from one sample in a study of cytomegalovirus exposure and HLA in healthy donors. Profiled with immunoSEQ multiplex PCR; TCRdb holds only in-frame clones, not every one. Among some 190,000 clones, under 80% were seen once, and the ten largest hold more than 4%. The material sequenced was PBMCs. Source of these receptors: a man aged 25-45 years in good health and CMV-seropositive. Both conserved end residues are part of each CDR3. The D gene is left open where the match is weak. Clone size appears in some rows only: once, few, many, or a class for an expanded clone.

v_gene: TRBV9; j_gene: TRBJ2-5; abundance: .; d_gene: .; CDR3nt: TGTGCCAGCAGCCCAAATTGGTGGAGGGAGACCCAGTACTTC; CDR3aa: CASSPNWWRETQYF
v_gene: TRBV5-1; j_gene: TRBJ1-4; abundance: few; d_gene: .; CDR3nt: TGCGCCAGCAGCAAGACAGGAGGCGGTAATGAAAAACTGTTTTTT; CDR3aa: CASSKTGGGNEKLFF
v_gene: TRBV12-5; j_gene: TRBJ1-1; abundance: .; d_gene: TRBD1; CDR3nt: TGTGCTAGTGGACCCCGGACAGGCAACACTGAAGCTTTCTTT; CDR3aa: CASGPRTGNTEAFF
v_gene: TRBV19; j_gene: TRBJ1-1; abundance: .; d_gene: TRBD1; CDR3nt: TGTGCCAGTAGCCCGACAGGGGTCTTTGAAGCTTTCTTT; CDR3aa: CASSPTGVFEAFF
v_gene: TRBV10-2; j_gene: TRBJ2-1; abundance: few; d_gene: TRBD2; CDR3nt: TGCGCCAGCAGTTTGGGACTAGCGGGAGTGTCTGAGCAGTTCTTC; CDR3aa: CASSLGLAGVSEQFF
v_gene: TRBV4-3; j_gene: TRBJ2-2; abundance: few; d_gene: .; CDR3nt: TGCGCCAGCAGCCAAGGGCGACGCGGGATCAACACCGGGGAGCTGTTTTTT; CDR3aa: CASSQGRRGINTGELFF
v_gene: TRBV20-1; j_gene: TRBJ1-1; abundance: few; d_gene: .; CDR3nt: TGCAGTGCTACGTACACTGAAGCTTTCTTT; CDR3aa: CSATYTEAFF
v_gene: TRBV5-8; j_gene: TRBJ1-2; abundance: .; d_gene: TRBD1; CDR3nt: TGTGCCAGCAGCCGTGCTTTGGGACAGGGGTTCTATGGCTACACCTTC; CDR3aa: CASSRALGQGFYGYTF
v_gene: TRBV7-3; j_gene: TRBJ2-3; abundance: few; d_gene: .; CDR3nt: TGTGCCAGCAGCATGGGCCTTAGCACAGATACGCAGTATTTT; CDR3aa: CASSMGLSTDTQYF
v_gene: TRBV18; j_gene: TRBJ2-5; abundance: .; d_gene: .; CDR3nt: TGTGCCAGCTCACCACAAATTAGGTCAGGGGAGGAGACCCAGTACTTC; CDR3aa: CASSPQIRSGEETQYF
v_gene: TRBV28; j_gene: TRBJ2-7; abundance: once; d_gene: TRBD1; CDR3nt: TGTGCCAGCAGACCGACAGGGGCCCCTTCCTACGAGCAGTACTTC; CDR3aa: CASRPTGAPSYEQYF
v_gene: TRBV19; j_gene: TRBJ2-7; abundance: .; d_gene: TRBD1; CDR3nt: TGTGCCAGTACCTCGGACAGGGCCACCGACGAGCAGTACTTC; CDR3aa: CASTSDRATDEQYF
v_gene: TRBV5-1; j_gene: TRBJ2-7; abundance: .; d_gene: TRBD1; CDR3nt: TGCGCCAGCAGCTTGGGGGGACAGAACTCATACGAGCAGTACTTC; CDR3aa: CASSLGGQNSYEQYF
v_gene: TRBV30; j_gene: TRBJ2-2; abundance: once; d_gene: TRBD2; CDR3nt: TGTGCCTGGGGACTAGCGGGAGATGTCTTCCACACCGGGGAGCTGTTTTTT; CDR3aa: CAWGLAGDVFHTGELFF
v_gene: TRBV7-2; j_gene: TRBJ2-3; abundance: .; d_gene: .; CDR3nt: TGTGCCAGCAGCTTGCAAGCGTGGGGCACAGATACGCAGTATTTT; CDR3aa: CASSLQAWGTDTQYF
v_gene: TRBV13; j_gene: TRBJ2-7; abundance: .; d_gene: TRBD2; CDR3nt: TGTGCCAGCAGCGACCGGACTAGCGGTGTCCACGAGCAGTACTTC; CDR3aa: CASSDRTSGVHEQYF
v_gene: TRBV7-2; j_gene: TRBJ2-7; abundance: .; d_gene: .; CDR3nt: TGTGCCAGCAGCTTAGACCGGGACACCCTTTGTGAGCAGTACTTC; CDR3aa: CASSLDRDTLCEQYF
v_gene: TRBV5-1; j_gene: TRBJ2-2; abundance: .; d_gene: .; CDR3nt: TGCGCCAGCAGCTTGACCCAGGGTCATACCGGGGAGCTGTTTTTT; CDR3aa: CASSLTQGHTGELFF
v_gene: TRBV19; j_gene: TRBJ1-1; abundance: .; d_gene: .; CDR3nt: TGTGCCAGTAGTGTTTCCATGAACACTGAAGCTTTCTTT; CDR3aa: CASSVSMNTEAFF
v_gene: TRBV7-2; j_gene: TRBJ2-5; abundance: .; d_gene: TRBD2; CDR3nt: TGTGCCAGCAGCTTAGTAAGGCTAGCGGAGGGAAGGGAGACCCAGTACTTC; CDR3aa: CASSLVRLAEGRETQYF
v_gene: TRBV6-1; j_gene: TRBJ1-5; abundance: .; d_gene: TRBD1; CDR3nt: TGTGCCAGCAATGGGGGACAGGGTGAACAGCCCCAGCATTTT; CDR3aa: CASNGGQGEQPQHF
v_gene: TRBV11-2; j_gene: TRBJ2-2; abundance: few; d_gene: .; CDR3nt: TGTGCCAGCAGCACCGTACTAGGGGGCGGGGAGCTGTTTTTT; CDR3aa: CASSTVLGGGELFF
v_gene: TRBV7-7; j_gene: TRBJ2-5; abundance: .; d_gene: TRBD2; CDR3nt: TGTGCTAGCAGCTTCCGGCTAGCGGGGGCAGCGCCTAAAGAGACCCAGTACTTC; CDR3aa: CASSFRLAGAAPKETQYF